The 9 T cell receptor beta chains below were found in one sample sequenced in a study of blood T cell repertoires in COVID-19. Measured with immunoSEQ multiplex PCR; TCRdb has only the in-frame clones, and not every one. The sample records 290,000 or so clones, roughly 85% being singletons. The sequencing input was peripheral blood. The receptors shown here come from a man aged 45-60 years with active or convalescent COVID-19.

The rearrangement links TRBV11-2 to TRBJ2-5; tentative D call: TRBD2 (6 bases). Trimming removed 4 bases at V and 5 bases at J, with 20 bases between. The CDR3 contains 16 residues. CDR1 is SGHAT and CDR2 is FQNNGV in the germline V gene. In DNA, the CDR3 is TGTGCCAGCAGCTCCTGGGTGTCGGGGGATGGCGAGACCCAGTACTTC. As protein: CASSSWVSGDGETQYF.

This clone was counted only a few times. V gene TRBV19 combines with J gene TRBJ1-5, with D perhaps matching TRBD1 (6 bases). The germline V gene encodes CDR1 LNHDA and CDR2 SQIVND (reference sequence). CDR3 length: 16 amino acids. V shed 0 bases and J shed 2 bases, with 11 bases lying between them. The CDR3 region has the DNA TGTGCCAGTAGTATAGAGCGGGGGGCCGGCAATCAGCCCCAGCATTTT. It encodes CASSIERGAGNQPQHF.

This clone was counted only a few times. The CDR3 nucleotides are TGTGCCAGCAGCCTTCCCCAAACGGGTGCCAATCAGCCCCAGCATTTT. As protein: CASSLPQTGANQPQHF. The chain combines TRBV28 with TRBJ1-5; D not certain. Trimming cost V 6 bases and J 3 bases, with 18 bases left between them. CDR1 and CDR2 from the germline V gene are MDHEN and SYDVKM. The CDR3 has 16 residues.

CDR3 sequence: CASSFLQGAAYNEQFF. The DNA for the CDR3 is TGTGCCAGCAGTTTCCTCCAGGGGGCTGCCTACAATGAGCAGTTCTTC. The chain is built from TRBV28 and TRBJ2-1; TRBD1 agrees at 8 bases. Per germline, CDR1 MDHEN and CDR2 SYDVKM. This CDR3 spans 16 amino acids. J was trimmed by 2 bases and V by 3 bases; bases with no gene match: 6.

The chain has TRBV18 and TRBJ1-6; tentatively, D is TRBD1 (6 bases). V was shortened by 0 bases and J by 6 bases, with 9 bases between the two germline ends. CDR3 length: 15 residues. CDR1 and CDR2 from the germline V gene are KGHSH and LQKENI. The DNA of the CDR3 is TGTGCCAGCTCACCACCGGGACAAGTTAATTCACCCCTCCACTTT. Protein sequence: CASSPPGQVNSPLHF.

This rearrangement joins TRBV5-4 to TRBJ2-5, with a weak D call TRBD2 (6 bases). CDR1 is SGHNT, CDR2 YYREEE, per germline (reference sequence). Trimming left V 1 base short and J 5 bases short, with 15 bases between. CDR3 size: 15 residues. CDR3: CASSLKADYRETQYF. CDR3 bases: TGTGCCAGCAGCTTGAAGGCGGACTACAGGGAGACCCAGTACTTC.

This clone was picked up a small number of times. The V call is TRBV7-2, the J call TRBJ1-2; 9 positions agree with TRBD1. Germline CDR1 and CDR2: SGHTA and FQGNSA. The V segment lost 5 bases and the J segment 4 bases; nucleotides outside the gene matches: 8. CDR3 length: 15 residues. DNA of the CDR3: TGTGCCAGCAGCCCCGGGACAGGGAGGCGCTATGGCTACACCTTC. This translates into CASSPGTGRRYGYTF.

The V and J genes are TRBV2 and TRBJ1-1; tentative D call: TRBD1 (5 bases). With 7 bases removed from V and 4 bases from J, the gap between germline ends came to 16 bases. The germline gives CDR1 SNHLY, CDR2 FYNNEI. The CDR3 loop spans 14 amino acids. CDR3 region: CASTDLGGATEAFF. The CDR3 coding sequence is TGTGCCAGCACCGACCTGGGCGGGGCCACTGAAGCTTTCTTT.

The chain joins TRBV11-2 to TRBJ1-3; D may be TRBD1 (6 bases). This CDR3 spans 15 amino acids. V lost 4 bases, J lost 4 bases, and 14 bases lay in between. Germline CDR1 SGHAT, CDR2 FQNNGV. The CDR3 region is CASSSNRVYGNTIYF. The CDR3 bases are TGTGCCAGCAGCTCAAACAGGGTATACGGAAACACCATATATTTT.